This TCR beta chain originates from a study of identical twins. A remark on this clonotype: Its antigen is as yet unknown.

The trim removed 3 bases at V and 6 bases at J, leaving 10 bases unmatched. Germline-derived CDR1 and CDR2 are DFQATT and SNEGSKA (reference sequence). The CDR3 covers 14 residues. Study observations and caveats: Twins shared out-of-frame alpha sequences with excess low generation probability.

One entry per CDR3 protein, called by TCRdb with MiXCR from the 5' RACE reads. The sample lists a few hundred thousand distinct CDR3 sequences, more than 9.5% occurring once. These same data were also listed under a study on yellow fever vaccine responses in identical twins. From that report: Reportedly, twins' vaccine T cell responses looked partly convergent and partly personalized.

Sequencing was carried out using memory (CD45RO+) T cells sorted from blood. This clonotype originated in a woman in her late teens or twenties in good health. This rearrangement joins TRBV20-1 to TRBJ2-7; 8 nucleotides agree with TRBD1. The CDR3 here is CSARPDRVLREQYF. Here the CDR3 DNA reads TGCAGTGCTAGGCCGGACAGGGTTCTCCGCGAGCAGTACTTC.